This is a list of T cell receptor beta chains from one sample in a study of beta chain features in type 1 diabetes. Data came from immunoSEQ multiplex PCR; TCRdb stores just in-frame clones and leaves some out. The sample has 150,000 to 200,000 clones, roughly 7.1% seen once. The sample comprised central memory CD4+ T cells from blood. These TCRs come from a woman aged 40 to 50 with type 1 diabetes. CDR3s include the opening cysteine and the closing phenylalanine or tryptophan. A D gene is named only where the DNA matches it firmly. Expanded clones get a size class; other rows say once, few or many, or leave the size out.

V	J	D	size	DNA	CDR3
TRBV7-3	TRBJ2-1	-	-	TGTGCCAGCAGTTCGGGGGGCGGGGACTACAATGAGCAGTTCTTC	CASSSGGGDYNEQFF
TRBV18	TRBJ2-1	TRBD2	-	TGTGCCAGCTCACTCCAGTCGGGGACTAGCGTTACCTACAATGAGCAGTTCTTC	CASSLQSGTSVTYNEQFF
TRBV29-1	TRBJ1-5	-	-	TGCAGCCTCGGTACCGATCAGCCCCAGCATTTT	CSLGTDQPQHF
TRBV27	TRBJ1-2	TRBD1	-	TGTGCCAGCAGTTTACAGGGGGTTGATGGCTACACCTTC	CASSLQGVDGYTF
TRBV5-6	TRBJ2-7	TRBD1	few	TGTGCCAGCAGCTTTCTTGGGACAGGCTACGAGCAGTACTTC	CASSFLGTGYEQYF
TRBV4-3	TRBJ2-2	-	-	TGCGCCAGCAGCCGGGACTTTAACACCGGGGAGCTGTTTTTT	CASSRDFNTGELFF
TRBV7-3	TRBJ1-1	TRBD1	-	TGTGCCAGCAGCCCGTATCAGGGGGCGGTTGAAGCTTTCTTT	CASSPYQGAVEAFF
TRBV28	TRBJ2-1	-	-	TGTGCCAGCAGCCCCCCCAAGCGGGCGAATGAGCAGTTCTTC	CASSPPKRANEQFF
TRBV20-1	TRBJ2-2	-	few	TGCAGTGCTGAGGATACCGGGGAGCTGTTTTTT	CSAEDTGELFF
TRBV9	TRBJ2-1	-	few	TGTGCCAGCAGCGTATTGGACAGTAATGAGCAGTTCTTC	CASSVLDSNEQFF
TRBV12-5	TRBJ1-1	-	-	TGTGCTAGTGGTTTGGTATTGGGTAGCGCATGGACTGAAGCTTTCTTT	CASGLVLGSAWTEAFF
TRBV27	TRBJ2-5	-	-	TGTGCCAGCAGTTTAGGAGGAGCCCGCGAGACCCAGTACTTC	CASSLGGARETQYF
TRBV19	TRBJ2-1	TRBD2	few	TGTGCCAGTAGTGCCTCAAATGGCGGGAGTTCCCTCTTC	CASSASNGGSSLF
TRBV6-5	TRBJ1-5	TRBD1	-	TGTGCCAGCAGTAAACAGGGGACGAAGCAGCCCCAGCATTTT	CASSKQGTKQPQHF
TRBV5-1	TRBJ1-1	TRBD1	few	TGCGCCAGCAGCGTTGACAGGGCTGAAGCTTTCTTT	CASSVDRAEAFF
TRBV18	TRBJ1-6	TRBD1	-	TGTGCCAGCTCCCGTAGAACAGGGGGCAATTCCTATAATTCACCCCTCCACTTT	CASSRRTGGNSYNSPLHF
TRBV5-4	TRBJ1-2	-	-	TGTGCCAGCAGCGCGGACCCAGGGCCCTATGGCTACACCTTC	CASSADPGPYGYTF
TRBV29-1	TRBJ2-1	TRBD2	-	TGCAGCGCCGAACGGGAGGAAGGGGATGAGCAGTTCTTC	CSAEREEGDEQFF
TRBV2	TRBJ1-4	-	few	TGTGCAAGCGGAAACAGGGACGCAACTAATGAAAAACTGTTTTTT	CASGNRDATNEKLFF
TRBV6-5	TRBJ1-2	TRBD1	-	TGTGCCACCCAGGGGGGCCTCTATGGCTACACCTTC	CATQGGLYGYTF
TRBV6-5	TRBJ1-1	-	few	TGTGCCAGCAGAGACTCGGACGGGAGGAACACTGAAGCTTTCTTT	CASRDSDGRNTEAFF
TRBV5-4	TRBJ2-7	-	many	TGTGCCAGCAGCAACGCGGGATTTGAATCCGAGCAGTACTTC	CASSNAGFESEQYF
TRBV7-2	TRBJ2-2	-	-	TGTGCCAGCAGCCTCCGGAAAGGGGACACCGGGGAGCTGTTTTTT	CASSLRKGDTGELFF
TRBV14	TRBJ2-3	TRBD2	-	TGTGCCAGCAGTGCACTAGCGGTAGATACGCAGTATTTT	CASSALAVDTQYF
TRBV7-3	TRBJ2-7	TRBD2	few	TGTGCCAGCAGCTTATCTGGGGGGGACGAGCAGTACTTC	CASSLSGGDEQYF
TRBV7-3	TRBJ2-2	TRBD2	many	TGTGCCAGCAGCGCCCAGTCGGGGAGGGCAGCCGGGGAGCTGTTTTTT	CASSAQSGRAAGELFF
TRBV25-1	TRBJ2-5	TRBD1	-	TGTGCCAGCAGTGGCTCCGAGGGACAGACCGGGGAGACCCAGTACTTC	CASSGSEGQTGETQYF
TRBV19	TRBJ2-1	TRBD2	-	TGTGCCAGTAGTCAGAGACTAGCGGGGGGTGTTGAGCAGTTCTTC	CASSQRLAGGVEQFF
TRBV18	TRBJ2-7	-	-	TGTGCCAGCTCACCACCCCTAGCAGGATCCTACGAGCAGTACTTC	CASSPPLAGSYEQYF
TRBV9	TRBJ2-1	-	-	TGTGCCAGCAGCGTAGTGGCAGGGCGGAATGAGCAGTTCTTC	CASSVVAGRNEQFF
TRBV5-1	TRBJ1-1	-	few	TGCGCCAGCAGGTCGGACAGTACGAACACTGAAGCTTTCTTT	CASRSDSTNTEAFF
TRBV29-1	TRBJ2-4	-	few	TGCAGCGTTCAGGGACAACTAGCCAAAAACATTCAGTACTTC	CSVQGQLAKNIQYF
TRBV7-3	TRBJ2-1	-	few	TGTGCCAGCAGCCTATACGGGATTTCTGAGCAGTTCTTC	CASSLYGISEQFF